This TCR beta chain comes out of a study of Ad26.COV2.S vaccination and SARS-CoV-2 variants. Treatment meaning: roughly 18 received Ad26.COV2.S at low or high dose, single or two shots; five or six received placebo; per-sample allocation not given. Day 63 after the first vaccine or placebo injection was the time point for sampling. At a Boston site, the person donating was an adult of 18-55 years. An Ad26 vector carrying the Wuhan-strain SARS-CoV-2 spike served as the vaccine. TCRdb keeps only in-frame clones here, not all; method: immunoSEQ multiplex PCR. The data hold roughly 400,000 clones, with 90% observed a single time. J lost 4 bases, V lost 4 bases, and 5 bases had no gene match. Germline V CDR1 and CDR2: MDHEN, SYDVKM. This CDR3 spans 14 amino acids.

Sample: peripheral blood, taken in a trial of Ad26.COV2.S vaccine versus placebo. The TCR originated in a person between 18 and 59 years old who received the Ad26.COV2.S COVID-19 vaccine or a placebo. The chain uses TRBV28 and TRBJ2-3, with 7 bases lining up with TRBD1. The CDR3 DNA reads as TGTGCCAGCAGTTGGGGACAGTCCCCAGATACGCAGTATTTT. Amino acids: CASSWGQSPDTQYF.